This T cell receptor (beta chain) is drawn from a study of blood T cell repertoires in COVID-19. Whole-study context: Donors in the United States, Italy and Spain gave samples during acute or convalescent COVID-19. PBMCs, B-cell-depleted T cells, or T cells provided the cDNA or gDNA that made up the material.

Germline loops: CDR1 DFQATT, CDR2 SNEGSKA (reference sequence). The CDR3 length is 15 residues. V shed 3 bases, J shed 2 bases, and the junction held 5 bases outside the gene matches. Original analysis: Amplification from reference gene primers served as the basis for estimated nucleated cell counts. TCRdb's copy holds only in-frame clones and misses some; the assay was immunoSEQ multiplex PCR. V and J calls and clone size follow that table, whereas D and trimming were derived from the DNA. The data show approximately 38,000 clones, roughly 90% seen once. The specimen was peripheral blood. The origin of this receptor is a human donor in a cohort sampled during active COVID-19. The gene calls are TRBV20-1 and TRBJ2-1; TRBD2 matches 9 bases. CDR3 sequence (DNA): TGCAGTGCTAGTCGTAGCGGGAGCCCCTACAATGAGCAGTTCTTC. Translating gives CSASRSGSPYNEQFF.